These 9 T cell receptor beta chains were sequenced from one sample in a study of vaccination and CD4 T cells after COVID-19. Treatment here: 10-day PBMC culture with coronavirus spike peptide pools or control peptides (ViraFEST assay). Gathered ahead of the COVID-19 pandemic (2011-2018) were the CD4+ T cells of the unexposed donor. The Oncomine TCR Beta short-read assay was applied to DNA of cultured CD4+ T cells. TCRdb itself ran the PCR reads through MiXCR, one entry per CDR3 protein. The sample shows thousands of distinct CDR3 sequences, about 41% of them seen only once. These receptors' targets are unknown. Sequencing was carried out using CD4+ T cells from blood, cultured in vitro. The source of these receptors is a human donor in good health.

The chain recombines TRBV20-1 with TRBJ1-3; D not resolved. Germline V gene lookup returns CDR1 DFQATT and CDR2 SNEGSKA (reference sequence). There are 14 residues in the CDR3. V was shortened by 2 bases and J by 4 bases, with 12 bases between the two germline ends. DNA for the CDR3: TGCAGTGCTAGACTTCGAAATAAGGGAAACACCATATATTTT. Translation gives CSARLRNKGNTIYF.

The chain employs TRBV15 and TRBJ2-2, with D maybe TRBD1 (6 bases). The CDR3 is made up of 17 amino acids. The ends were cut back, 0 bases at V and 5 bases at J, with 16 bases in the middle. Germline CDR1 reads LNHNV; CDR2 reads YYDKDF (reference sequence). DNA of the CDR3: TGTGCCACCAGCAGAGATCATGGCCCAGGGGAGACCGGGGAGCTGTTTTTT. Its translation: CATSRDHGPGETGELFF.

This clonotype was seen only a few times. The chain couples TRBV20-1 to TRBJ2-3; D might be TRBD2 (6 bases). The ends were cut back, 7 bases at V and 3 bases at J, with 14 bases in the middle. CDR1 and CDR2 from the germline V gene are DFQATT and SNEGSKA (reference sequence). The CDR3 sequence is 13 residues long. This chain's CDR3 is CSVPRGNTDTQYF. CDR3 coding DNA: TGCAGTGTCCCCCGGGGGAATACAGATACGCAGTATTTT.

V is TRBV27 and J is TRBJ2-4; the D gene is possibly TRBD1 (6 bases). This CDR3 has 15 amino acids. Germline-derived CDR1 and CDR2 are MNHEY and SMNVEV (reference sequence). Between the trimmed V and J ends, which lost 6 bases and 8 bases, there was a span of 20 bases. DNA for the CDR3: TGTGCCAGCAGCAACAGGGTTCCCGAGGTTGACATTCAGTACTTC. It translates to CASSNRVPEVDIQYF.

The V and J genes are TRBV5-8 and TRBJ2-5, with D possibly TRBD2 on 7 matching bases. The CDR3 totals 15 residues. Germline lookup yields CDR1 SGHTS and CDR2 YDEGEE. The V and J ends lost 3 bases and 5 bases respectively, with 17 bases between them. CDR3 amino acids: CASSSAGASGETQYF. CDR3 bases: TGTGCCAGCAGCTCCGCGGGGGCGAGTGGGGAGACCCAGTACTTC.

As to this clonotype: An end of the junction does not agree with germline; a read error may underlie this. The chain recombines TRBV14 with TRBJ1-1; 9 bases agree with TRBD1. The CDR3 contains 14 residues. CDR1 SGHDN and CDR2 FVKESK come from the germline V gene. CDR3 sequence (DNA): TGTGCCACCAGCCGTTGGGGACAGGGCACTGAAGCTTTCTTT. It specifies CATSRWGQGTEAFF. Based on the CDR3 plus reference TRBV14 and TRBJ1-1, the full variable domain is EAGVTQFPSHSVIEKGQTVTLRCDPISGHDNLYWYRRVMGKEIKFLLHFVKESKQDESGMPNNRFLAERTGGTYSTLKVQPAELEDSGVYFCATSRWGQGTEAFFGQGTRLTVV.

V and J are TRBV7-3 and TRBJ1-1; D is unresolved. The CDR3 has 16 residues. CDR1 is SGHTA, CDR2 FQGTGA, per germline. The germline V and J ends were trimmed by 5 bases and 0 bases, with 16 bases remaining between them. The CDR3 loop reads CASSPRDAQLNTEAFF. CDR3 DNA: TGTGCCAGCAGCCCCCGTGATGCCCAATTGAACACTGAAGCTTTCTTT.

Only a few counts were recorded for this clonotype. CDR3 residues: CASIRDTRINEQFF. The CDR3 DNA is TGTGCCAGCATCCGGGACACCCGGATCAATGAGCAGTTCTTC. The V call is TRBV2, the J call TRBJ2-1, with TRBD1 as a possible D gene (6 bases). V lost 7 bases to trimming and J lost 6 bases, with 16 bases between them. Germline loops: CDR1 SNHLY, CDR2 FYNNEI. This CDR3 region has 14 residues.

This clonotype was seen just once. The chain recombines TRBV15 with TRBJ1-1; D is uncertain. The germline CDR1 and CDR2 sequences are LNHNV and YYDKDF (reference sequence). V lost 1 base, J lost 5 bases, and 14 bases lay in between. The CDR3 is made up of 15 amino acids. This CDR3 is CATSRGGGLRTEAFF. In nucleotides, the CDR3 is TGTGCCACCAGCAGAGGAGGAGGCTTGCGGACTGAAGCTTTCTTT. Variable domain in full (rest from reference TRBV15 and TRBJ1-1): DAMVIQNPRYQVTQFGKPVTLSCSQTLNHNVMYWYQQKSSQAPKLLFHYYDKDFNNEADTPDNFQSRRPNTSFCFLDIRSPGLGDTAMYLCATSRGGGLRTEAFFGQGTRLTVV.